The source of this T cell receptor (beta chain) is a study of control samples from healthy donors and cancer patients. The CDR3 length is 16 residues. From germline, CDR1 is MGHRA and CDR2 YSYEKL. V was clipped by 4 bases and J by 1 base, with 16 bases between them. Here immunoSEQ multiplex PCR was the method, and the copy in TCRdb shows in-frame clones only, minus some. Of about 130,000 clones listed, about 95% are singletons. Sequenced input: PBMCs. The receptor comes from a man between 60 and 70 years old with colorectal cancer. J is TRBJ2-5 and V is TRBV4-1, with D perhaps given as TRBD1 or TRBD2 (5 bases each). The CDR3 reads CASSRGTVGTQETQYF. CDR3 bases: TGCGCCAGCAGCCGAGGGACCGTAGGGACCCAAGAGACCCAGTACTTC.